This TCR beta chain was found in a study of shared clonotypes between healthy human individuals. About the research overall: CD4 naive and memory got three plates each, CD8 naive two, CD8 memory one.

When replicate PCRs were run on sorted subsets, they used 200 ng DNA, approximately 27,000 T cell genomes. Sequenced by immunoSEQ multiplex PCR; TCRdb stores in-frame clones only, minus some. The data contain roughly 2.5 million clones, just over 90% of them singletons. V was cut by 0 bases and J by 6 bases, with 6 bases left in between. CDR1 SGDLS and CDR2 YYNGEE come from the germline V gene. CDR3 length: 13 amino acids. The chain is built from TRBV9 and TRBJ2-2; D not resolved. The TCR comes from a man younger than 35 in good health. Sequencing used naive CD4+ T cells sorted from blood. Subset in this sample: CD45RA+ positively selected. The CDR3 is CASSVDIPGELFF. Here the CDR3 DNA reads TGTGCCAGCAGCGTAGATATCCCCGGGGAGCTGTTTTTT.